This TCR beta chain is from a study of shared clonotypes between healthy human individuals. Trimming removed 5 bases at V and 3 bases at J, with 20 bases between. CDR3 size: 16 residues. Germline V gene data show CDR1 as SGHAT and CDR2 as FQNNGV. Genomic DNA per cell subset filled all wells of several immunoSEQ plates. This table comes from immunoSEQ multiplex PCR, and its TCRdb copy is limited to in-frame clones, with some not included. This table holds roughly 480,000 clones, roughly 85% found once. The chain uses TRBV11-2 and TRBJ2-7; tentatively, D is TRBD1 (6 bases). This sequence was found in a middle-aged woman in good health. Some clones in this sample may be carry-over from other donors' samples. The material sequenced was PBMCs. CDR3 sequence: CASSKHSGEPVYEQYF. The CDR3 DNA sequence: TGTGCCAGCAGCAAGCATTCAGGGGAACCCGTCTACGAGCAGTACTTC.